Presented here are 20 T cell receptor beta chains from one specimen sequenced in a study of OX40 agonist ivuxolimab in advanced cancers. Here immunoSEQ multiplex PCR was the method, and the copy in TCRdb shows in-frame clones only, minus some. Of more than 35,000 clones listed, about 80% are singletons. The starting material was CD4+ or CD8+ T cells sorted from blood, obtained in a trial of the OX40 agonist ivuxolimab. Receptors originate from an adult with an advanced solid tumor such as melanoma, head and neck, liver or kidney cancer.

This clone came up once. This chain joins TRBV28 and TRBJ2-2; D is uncertain. V lost 3 bases to trimming and J lost 4 bases, with 9 bases between them. CDR1 MDHEN and CDR2 SYDVKM come from the germline V gene. CDR3 length equals 14 residues. CDR3 coding DNA: TGTGCCAGCAGTTTTTCGCGTGTCACCGGGGAGCTGTTTTTT. It encodes CASSFSRVTGELFF. The variable domain in full, completed from reference TRBV28 and TRBJ2-2, reads DVKVTQSSRYLVKRTGEKVFLECVQDMDHENMFWYRQDPGLGLRLIYFSYDVKMKEKGDIPEGYSVSREKKERFSLILESASTNQTSMYLCASSFSRVTGELFFGEGSRLTVL.

V gene TRBV7-6 combines with J gene TRBJ2-7; D remains ambiguous. The V gene's germline CDR1 is SGHVS and CDR2 FNYEAQ. The CDR3 covers 12 residues. The V and J ends lost 5 bases and 6 bases respectively, with 11 bases between them. This CDR3 is CASSPAGVEQYF. Written as DNA, the CDR3 is TGTGCCAGCAGCCCCGCCGGCGTCGAGCAGTACTTC.

The genes are TRBV7-3 and TRBJ2-2; D is ambiguous. Deletions cut 5 bases from V and 1 base from J, with 11 bases between. Germline V lookup: CDR1 SGHTA, CDR2 FQGTGA. The CDR3 extends over 15 amino acids. CDR3 amino acids: CASSPRPLNTGELFF. CDR3 coding DNA: TGTGCCAGCAGCCCGCGACCGCTGAACACCGGGGAGCTGTTTTTT. Full variable domain (missing parts from reference TRBV7-3 and TRBJ2-2): GAGVSQTPSNKVTEKGKYVELRCDPISGHTALYWYRQSLGQGPEFLIYFQGTGAADDSGLPNDRFFAVRPEGSVSTLKIQRTERGDSAVYLCASSPRPLNTGELFFGEGSRLTVL.

V usage is TRBV5-6 and J usage is TRBJ1-1; D call uncertain. The V and J ends lost 2 bases and 8 bases respectively, with 13 bases between them. Germline lookup yields CDR1 SGHDT and CDR2 YYEEEE. The CDR3 covers 13 residues. The CDR3 nucleotides read TGTGCCAGCAGCTTAGTAGGGAGGCAGGAAGCTTTCTTT. Residues: CASSLVGRQEAFF.

The chain combines TRBV6-5 with TRBJ2-7; D is perhaps TRBD1 or TRBD2 (5 bases each). CDR1 is MNHEY and CDR2 is SVGAGI in the germline V gene. The length of the CDR3 is 15 residues. Between the trimmed V and J ends, which lost 0 bases and 1 base, there was a span of 10 bases. As DNA, the CDR3 is TGTGCCAGCAGTTACTCGTGGGACGGATCCTACGAGCAGTACTTC. Its protein is CASSYSWDGSYEQYF.

J is TRBJ2-3 and V is TRBV28; possibly TRBD2 for D (6 bases). V lost 6 bases and J 6 bases, leaving 16 bases between the germline ends. Germline CDR1 reads MDHEN; CDR2 reads SYDVKM. The CDR3 extends over 14 amino acids. DNA of the CDR3: TGTGCCAGCAGCCCGGGGCGGGAAACGGATACGCAGTATTTT. It codes for CASSPGRETDTQYF.

The V and J genes are TRBV28 and TRBJ1-4; a possible D gene is TRBD1 (6 bases). The CDR3 contains 14 residues. Trimming left V 5 bases short and J 8 bases short, with 15 bases between. CDR1 and CDR2 from the germline V gene are MDHEN and SYDVKM. The CDR3 region is CASSPGTFKEKLFF. For the CDR3, the DNA is TGTGCCAGCAGTCCCGGGACATTCAAAGAAAAACTGTTTTTT.

V and J are TRBV19 and TRBJ2-7; the match to TRBD1 covers 8 bases. CDR1 LNHDA and CDR2 SQIVND come from the germline V gene (reference sequence). J lost 2 bases, V lost 5 bases, and 8 bases had no gene match. The CDR3 totals 15 residues. This CDR3 is CASSVQGAPTYEQYF. CDR3 nucleotide sequence: TGTGCCAGTAGTGTCCAGGGGGCCCCTACCTACGAGCAGTACTTC.

This rearrangement joins TRBV5-1 to TRBJ2-3; D not resolved. This CDR3 is built from 14 residues. Trimming left V 3 bases short and J 6 bases short, with 14 bases between. Germline loops: CDR1 SGHRS, CDR2 YFSETQ. The CDR3 DNA is TGCGCCAGCAGCTCGCTTGCCCAACCGGATACGCAGTATTTT. It is translated as CASSSLAQPDTQYF.

The V and J genes are TRBV5-1 and TRBJ1-4, with D possibly TRBD1 on 5 matching bases. Germline CDR1 SGHRS, CDR2 YFSETQ. V was shortened by 1 base and J by 0 bases, with 19 bases between the two germline ends. The CDR3 covers 19 residues. The CDR3, as DNA: TGCGCCAGCAGCTTGCACACGGTAGAAAGGGGACCAACTAATGAAAAACTGTTTTTT. Protein sequence: CASSLHTVERGPTNEKLFF. The full variable domain, with the rest looked up from reference TRBV5-1 and TRBJ1-4, is KAGVTQTPRYLIKTRGQQVTLSCSPISGHRSVSWYQQTPGQGLQFLFEYFSETQRNKGNFPGRFSGRQFSNSRSEMNVSTLELGDSALYLCASSLHTVERGPTNEKLFFGSGTQLSVL.

This clone was recorded once. V usage is TRBV5-6 and J usage is TRBJ2-2, with 7 bases that match TRBD1. J was trimmed by 5 bases and V by 2 bases; bases with no gene match: 9. The CDR3 is 16 amino acids. Per the germline V gene, CDR1 is SGHDT and CDR2 is YYEEEE. The CDR3 DNA follows: TGTGCCAGCAGCTTTGACCAGGGGGTTGCTACCGGGGAGCTGTTTTTT. Amino acids: CASSFDQGVATGELFF. Full variable domain (missing parts from reference TRBV5-6 and TRBJ2-2): DAGVTQSPTHLIKTRGQQVTLRCSPKSGHDTVSWYQQALGQGPQFIFQYYEEEERQRGNFPDRFSGHQFPNYSSELNVNALLLGDSALYLCASSFDQGVATGELFFGEGSRLTVL.

In DNA, the CDR3 is TGTGCCATCAGTGATGAAAGGCTTCCCTATGGCTACACCTTC. Its protein product is CAISDERLPYGYTF. The chain has TRBV10-3 and TRBJ1-2; no clear D gene. V was clipped by 3 bases and J by 4 bases, with 12 bases between them. Germline V gives CDR1 ENHRY, CDR2 SYGVKD. The CDR3 consists of 14 residues.

This clone was seen only a few times. The chain carries TRBV9 and TRBJ1-2; 10 bases line up with TRBD1. With 0 bases clipped from V and 5 bases from J, the junction kept 10 bases outside the gene matches. Germline V gene lookup returns CDR1 SGDLS and CDR2 YYNGEE. The CDR3 has 17 residues. The CDR3 protein is CASSVEGQGVPGYGYTF. For the CDR3, the DNA is TGTGCCAGCAGCGTAGAAGGACAGGGGGTGCCCGGATATGGCTACACCTTC.

By sample fraction, this clone is medium-sized. The J gene is TRBJ2-7, the V gene TRBV29-1; no reliable D call. V dropped 0 bases and J dropped 7 bases, with 10 bases sitting between them. Germline V gene sequence: CDR1 SQVTM, CDR2 ANQGSEA. The CDR3 is 12 amino acids. CDR3 sequence: CSVEDLAAEQYF. For the CDR3, the DNA is TGCAGCGTTGAAGATCTCGCGGCGGAGCAGTACTTC.

This chain links TRBV6-5 with TRBJ1-5, with D maybe TRBD1 (5 bases). The CDR3 is made up of 14 amino acids. With 8 bases removed from V and 2 bases from J, the gap between germline ends came to 13 bases. Germline V gene data show CDR1 as MNHEY and CDR2 as SVGAGI. The CDR3 reads CASLDTGGNQPQHF. CDR3 coding DNA: TGTGCCAGCCTGGACACGGGTGGCAATCAGCCCCAGCATTTT.

The chain recombines TRBV11-1 with TRBJ2-7, with a tentative D call TRBD2 (6 bases). Trimming stripped 5 bases from V and 1 base from J, with 12 bases between. This CDR3 is built from 14 residues. In germline, CDR1 is SGHAT, CDR2 FQDESV (reference sequence). CDR3 in DNA: TGTGCCAGCAGCCCGCGGGACGCTTCCTACGAGCAGTACTTC. Residues: CASSPRDASYEQYF.

Here the CDR3 reads CASSSGTDPYEQYF. Here the CDR3 DNA reads TGCGCCAGCAGCTCTGGGACGGACCCCTACGAGCAGTACTTC. This chain links TRBV5-1 with TRBJ2-7, with D possibly called TRBD1 or TRBD2 (5 bases each). The CDR3 has 14 residues. Germline loops: CDR1 SGHRS, CDR2 YFSETQ. V was trimmed by 3 bases and J by 2 bases, leaving 12 bases between them.

The chain recombines TRBV4-1 with TRBJ1-5; D unclear. Looked up from germline, CDR1 is MGHRA and CDR2 is YSYEKL. The CDR3 loop spans 15 amino acids. V gave up 2 bases and J gave up 0 bases, with 8 bases separating them. The CDR3: CASSQTQRSNQPQHF. CDR3 DNA: TGCGCCAGCAGCCAAACACAGCGTAGCAATCAGCCCCAGCATTTT.

The V call is TRBV28, the J call TRBJ2-7; D may be TRBD2 (6 bases). The CDR3 spans 15 residues. Deletions cut 10 bases from V and 5 bases from J, with 24 bases between. Germline-derived CDR1 and CDR2 are MDHEN and SYDVKM. CDR3 bases: TGTGCCACAACTTCAGGGACCGGGAGCATCCACGAGCAGTACTTC. Its protein product is CATTSGTGSIHEQYF.

A few counts support this clone. One end of the junction fails to match germline, which may point to a read error. This sequence joins TRBV29-1 and TRBJ2-3; perhaps TRBD2 as D (5 bases). The CDR3 has 16 amino acids. Germline assignment: CDR1 SQVTM and CDR2 ANQGSEA. The CDR3 here is CSVEDHSVSAAEGSNF. The CDR3 DNA is TGCAGCGTTGAAGATCACTCCGTTAGCGCAGCCGAAGGGAGTAATTTT.